Shown below are 16 T cell receptor beta chains from a single sample sequenced in a study of blood T cell repertoires in COVID-19. The table came from immunoSEQ multiplex PCR; TCRdb's copy has only in-frame clones and leaves some out. The data hold a few hundred thousand clones, with roughly 90% observed a single time. Material: PBMCs or T cells enriched from blood (not recorded which). The receptors come from a woman aged 25 to 45 who had recovered from COVID-19.

The gene calls are TRBV7-2 and TRBJ2-7, with a tentative D call TRBD1 (5 bases). The germline V gene encodes CDR1 SGHTA and CDR2 FQGNSA. This CDR3 comprises 14 residues. V dropped 7 bases and J dropped 2 bases, with 15 bases sitting between them. DNA for the CDR3: TGTGCCAGCACCCCGGGTGAAGGGGCCTACGAGCAGTACTTC. Translating it yields CASTPGEGAYEQYF.

V and J are TRBV23-1 and TRBJ1-3, with D unclear. TRBV23-1 has ORF status, its function being uncertain. The CDR3 consists of 15 residues. Trimming left V 0 bases short and J 4 bases short, with 10 bases between. This CDR3 is CASSQSRSIGNTIYF. The CDR3 DNA reads as TGCGCCAGCAGTCAATCGAGGAGCATCGGAAACACCATATATTTT.

J is TRBJ2-1 and V is TRBV21-1; the table's TRBD2 call for D was not verified on the DNA. TRBV21-1 is classified as a pseudogene. CDR3 length: 17 amino acids. CDR3 sequence: CASSNFPPGEEANEQFF. CDR3 coding DNA: TGTGCCAGCAGCAATTTCCCTCCGGGAGAAGAGGCGAATGAGCAGTTCTTC.

The chain recombines TRBV29-1 with TRBJ1-2, with D perhaps matching TRBD1 (5 bases). This CDR3 region has 12 residues. CDR1 and CDR2 (germline): SQVTM, ANQGSEA. Trimming took 5 bases from V and 4 from J, leaving 11 bases between them. CDR3 residues: CSVTSGGYGYTF. The CDR3 nucleotides read TGCAGCGTTACCTCCGGGGGCTATGGCTACACCTTC.

This clone has more than one count but fewer than ten. The chain employs TRBV6-1 and TRBJ2-7; D uncertain. Germline CDR1 is MNHNS and CDR2 is SASEGT. V dropped 3 bases and J dropped 6 bases, with 12 bases sitting between them. CDR3 size: 13 residues. This chain's CDR3 is CASSDNMSGEQYF. The CDR3 DNA sequence: TGTGCCAGCAGTGATAATATGTCCGGCGAGCAGTACTTC.

V and J are TRBV10-3 and TRBJ2-7; TRBD1 aligns across 9 bases. Looked up from germline, CDR1 is ENHRY and CDR2 is SYGVKD. With V trimmed by 3 bases and J by 3 bases, 9 bases remained unmatched. This CDR3 contains 16 residues. CDR3 bases: TGTGCCATCAGTGAAGTTGGGGACAGGGAATTCTACGAGCAGTACTTC. It is translated as CAISEVGDREFYEQYF.

The rearrangement joins TRBV7-8 to TRBJ2-1, with D possibly being TRBD2 (6 bases). CDR1 SGHVS and CDR2 FQNEAQ come from the germline V gene. The V end was cut by 3 bases, the J end by 0 bases, with 12 bases between. The CDR3 length is 16 residues. Here the CDR3 reads CASSFSSGLSYNEQFF. For the CDR3, the DNA is TGTGCCAGCAGCTTTAGTAGCGGCCTCTCCTACAATGAGCAGTTCTTC. Together with reference TRBV7-8 and TRBJ2-1, the CDR3 gives the full variable domain: GAGVSQSPRYKVAKRGQDVALRCDPISGHVSLFWYQQALGQGPEFLTYFQNEAQLDKSGLPSDRFFAERPEGSVSTLKIQRTQQEDSAVYLCASSFSSGLSYNEQFFGPGTRLTVL.

The rearrangement links TRBV7-2 to TRBJ2-5, with 13 bases matching TRBD2. CDR3 length equals 15 residues. Germline V lookup: CDR1 SGHTA, CDR2 FQGNSA. J was trimmed by 3 bases and V by 3 bases; bases with no gene match: 1. The CDR3 spells CASSFGTSGKETQYF. CDR3 bases: TGTGCCAGCAGCTTTGGGACTAGCGGGAAAGAGACCCAGTACTTC.

V usage is TRBV19 and J usage is TRBJ1-1, with D unclear. Germline V gene lookup returns CDR1 LNHDA and CDR2 SQIVND (reference sequence). V was cut by 3 bases and J by 8 bases, with 10 bases left in between. The CDR3 length is 12 residues. CDR3 sequence (DNA): TGTGCCAGTAGTATTAGAGGGTTGGAAGCTTTCTTT. Translated, it gives CASSIRGLEAFF.

The chain combines TRBV11-2 with TRBJ2-1; 8 bases map to TRBD2. After removal of 6 bases from V and 7 bases from J, the junction contained 5 bases not matched to a gene. Looked up from germline, CDR1 is SGHAT and CDR2 is FQNNGV. This CDR3 contains 13 residues. The CDR3 protein is CASRLLAANEQFF. CDR3 sequence (DNA): TGTGCCAGCAGACTACTAGCGGCGAATGAGCAGTTCTTC.

This chain connects TRBV12-2 to TRBJ2-7; the D call of TRBD2 is as the table states it, not checked on the DNA. TRBV12-2 is marked as a pseudogene. This CDR3 has 16 residues. CDR3 in amino acids: CASRLKHCGGKDEQYF. The CDR3 nucleotides are TGTGCAAGTCGCTTAAAGCACTGCGGGGGGAAGGACGAGCAGTACTTC.

This clone occurred a few times. J is TRBJ1-5 and V is TRBV19; a weak D match, TRBD1 (5 bases). The V and J ends lost 3 bases and 0 bases respectively, with 9 bases between them. CDR1 LNHDA and CDR2 SQIVND come from the germline V gene (reference sequence). The CDR3 sequence is 15 residues long. As DNA, the CDR3 is TGTGCCAGTAGTATCGCGGGGCTTAGCAATCAGCCCCAGCATTTT. Residues: CASSIAGLSNQPQHF. Together with reference TRBV19 and TRBJ1-5, the CDR3 gives the full variable domain: DGGITQSPKYLFRKEGQNVTLSCEQNLNHDAMYWYRQDPGQGLRLIYYSQIVNDFQKGDIAEGYSVSREKKESFPLTVTSAQKNPTAFYLCASSIAGLSNQPQHFGDGTRLSIL.

This clone was counted between two and nine times. The chain carries TRBV5-6 and TRBJ1-1; 10 bases are shared with TRBD1. V dropped 4 bases and J dropped 6; count of bases not matched to a gene: 6. The CDR3 runs 14 residues. CDR1 SGHDT and CDR2 YYEEEE come from the germline V gene. CDR3 nucleotide sequence: TGTGCCAGCAGCCCCGGACAGGGGGGATCTGAAGCTTTCTTT. Translation: CASSPGQGGSEAFF.

V is TRBV5-1 and J is TRBJ2-1, with 7 bases lining up with TRBD2. The CDR3 has 16 residues. The germline CDR1 and CDR2 sequences are SGHRS and YFSETQ. Unmatched junction bases numbered 3, after V lost 0 bases and J lost 0 bases. CDR3 coding DNA: TGCGCCAGCAGCTTGGATGCTAGCGGCTCCTACAATGAGCAGTTCTTC. Its translation is CASSLDASGSYNEQFF. Complete variable domain (other parts from reference TRBV5-1 and TRBJ2-1): KAGVTQTPRYLIKTRGQQVTLSCSPISGHRSVSWYQQTPGQGLQFLFEYFSETQRNKGNFPGRFSGRQFSNSRSEMNVSTLELGDSALYLCASSLDASGSYNEQFFGPGTRLTVL.

V usage is TRBV9 and J usage is TRBJ2-5; 9 bases line up with TRBD2. V lost 4 bases to trimming and J lost 2 bases; unmatched junction nucleotides: 3. The CDR3 extends over 14 amino acids. Germline V CDR1 and CDR2: SGDLS, YYNGEE. In DNA form, the CDR3 reads TGTGCCAGCAGCCCAGCGGGGGGACAAGAGACCCAGTACTTC. As protein: CASSPAGGQETQYF.

This clone was counted once. The rearrangement joins TRBV9 to TRBJ1-1; TRBD1 agrees at 7 bases. The CDR3 covers 15 residues. Trimming at V came to 3 bases and at J to 1 base, leaving 6 bases not matched to a gene. Germline V gene lookup returns CDR1 SGDLS and CDR2 YYNGEE. The CDR3 protein is CASSASGTENTEAFF. The CDR3 bases are TGTGCCAGCAGCGCCTCCGGGACAGAGAACACTGAAGCTTTCTTT.